This is a list of T cell receptor beta chains from one sample in a study of blood T cell repertoires in COVID-19. Using immunoSEQ multiplex PCR, the repertoire was profiled, and TCRdb retains in-frame clones only, with some absent. The sample contains tens of thousands of clones, approximately 83% of which appear only once. Sequencing input: peripheral blood. The origin of the receptors is an older woman with acute or convalescent COVID-19. Each CDR3 is given with its conserved first and last residue. D genes are given only for firm matches. Size tells how often a clone was seen (once, few, many) or the class of an expanded clone, and some rows leave it out.

TRBV4-2	TRBJ2-3	once	-	TGTGCCAGCAGCCAAGGCGGCCCAGGGGGCACAGATACGCAGTATTTT	CASSQGGPGGTDTQYF
TRBV7-8	TRBJ2-7	-	TRBD2	TGTGCCAGCAGCCTCCCGGAAGTAGCGGGAGGGTTCAAGTATCCTCAACCCAAGGTCCGCGAGCAGTACTTC	CASSLPEVAGGFKYPQPKVREQYF
TRBV6-6	TRBJ2-5	-	TRBD2	TGTGCCAGCAATACGGGGGGGAAGGAGACCCAGTACTTC	CASNTGGKETQYF
TRBV19	TRBJ1-5	-	-	TGTGCCAGTAGTATGCAGTCTAATCAGCCCCAGCATTTT	CASSMQSNQPQHF
TRBV10-1	TRBJ1-2	-	-	TGCGCCAGCAGTCGGGTACTTCCGAATTATGGCTACACCTTC	CASSRVLPNYGYTF
TRBV7-8	TRBJ2-7	-	-	TGTGCCAGCAGCCCAGAGACAGCGAGTTCCTACGAGCAGTACTTC	CASSPETASSYEQYF
TRBV14	TRBJ1-1	-	-	TGTGCCAGCAGCCCGCTAGACACCGGGGGGAACACTGAAGCTTTCTTT	CASSPLDTGGNTEAFF
TRBV2	TRBJ2-1	once	TRBD2	TGTGCCAGCAGTGCACTAGCGGGGGCCTACAATGAGCAGTTCTTC	CASSALAGAYNEQFF
TRBV6-5	TRBJ2-3	-	-	TGTGCCAGCCGCCGGAGGGGCTCGACGGAGTACGCGCAGTATTTT	CASRRRGSTEYAQYF
TRBV18	TRBJ1-5	-	-	TGTGCCAGCTCACCCTTTACGGTGGATCAGCCCCAGCATTTT	CASSPFTVDQPQHF
TRBV29-1	TRBJ1-2	-	TRBD1	TGCAGCGTTGAGCGACAGGGTCGACTCGACTATGGCTACACCTTC	CSVERQGRLDYGYTF
TRBV10-3	TRBJ1-1	-	-	TGTGCCATCAGTAACATAGCTGGTGAAGCTTTCTTT	CAISNIAGEAFF
TRBV18	TRBJ1-1	-	-	TGTGCCAGCTCACCATGGGCAGACGAAGCTTTCTTT	CASSPWADEAFF
TRBV6-5	TRBJ2-3	-	-	TGTGCCAGCAGCCAGCGAGCTAGCACAGATACGCAGTATTTT	CASSQRASTDTQYF
TRBV6-2/TRBV6-3	TRBJ2-3	-	TRBD2	TGTGCCAGCAGTTACTCTGGACTAGCGGGAGTAGGCACGCAGTATTTT	CASSYSGLAGVGTQYF
TRBV9	TRBJ1-1	-	-	TGTGCCAGCAGCGTCACTTCGGTGCGGGGGAACACTGAAGCTTTCTTT	CASSVTSVRGNTEAFF
TRBV3-1/TRBV3-2	TRBJ1-3	-	-	TGTGCCAGCAGCTCACACGGAAACACCATATATTTT	CASSSHGNTIYF
TRBV5-1	TRBJ1-5	-	-	TGCGCCAGCAGCCTTCAAGGGGGTGAAGGTGAGCCCCAGCATTTT	CASSLQGGEGEPQHF
TRBV28	TRBJ2-1	-	-	TGTGCCAGCAGTTTAAGTAGATGGGAGCAGTTCTTC	CASSLSRWEQFF
TRBV2	TRBJ2-1	-	TRBD2	TGTGCCAGCGGGAGGGGCACCTACAATGAGCAGTTCTTC	CASGRGTYNEQFF
TRBV14	TRBJ1-2	-	-	TGTGCCAGCAGCCAAGGGTATTTTAGACAACGCCAGGATGGCTACACCTTC	CASSQGYFRQRQDGYTF
TRBV7-9	TRBJ1-3	-	TRBD1	TGTGCCAGCAGCTTTTGGACAGGGATTATTGGAAACACCATATATTTT	CASSFWTGIIGNTIYF
TRBV6-6	TRBJ1-6	-	-	TGTGCCAGTCGACTCCTCGAAGGGGATTCACCCCTCCACTTT	CASRLLEGDSPLHF
TRBV4-1	TRBJ1-5	few	-	TGCGCCAGCAGCAAGTACGATGAGGGGGTCTCCAATCAGCCCCAGCATTTT	CASSKYDEGVSNQPQHF
TRBV5-1	TRBJ2-1	few	-	TGCGCCAGCAGCTTAGGAGGAACCGCCTACAATGAGCAGTTCTTC	CASSLGGTAYNEQFF
TRBV5-1	TRBJ2-5	-	-	TGCGCCAGCAGCCCAATCACGGAGACCCAAGAGACCCAGTACTTC	CASSPITETQETQYF
TRBV4-2	TRBJ2-1	-	TRBD2	TGTGCCAGCAGCCAAGATCGGGGGGGCCGCGGTGAGCAGTTCTTC	CASSQDRGGRGEQFF
TRBV28	TRBJ1-5	-	-	TGTGCCAGCAGACCCCCGGGCAATCAGCCCCAGCATTTT	CASRPPGNQPQHF
TRBV24-1	TRBJ1-1	-	TRBD1	TGTGCCACCAGTGACTGGACAGGTCTCGAAGCTTTCTTT	CATSDWTGLEAFF
TRBV28	TRBJ1-1	-	-	TGTGCCAGCAGTTATACAGGGATGGAGAACACTGAAGCTTTCTTT	CASSYTGMENTEAFF
TRBV19	TRBJ2-3	-	TRBD2	TGTGCCAGTAGTATTCCAGCGGGAGGGGCAGATACGCAGTATTTT	CASSIPAGGADTQYF
TRBV6-1	TRBJ2-1	-	-	TGTGCCAGCAGTGAAAGAAGCGACTTCTACAATGAGCAGTTCTTC	CASSERSDFYNEQFF
TRBV5-1	TRBJ2-7	-	TRBD1	TGCGCCAGCAGCTTGATGGCGACAGGGAGCTCCTACGAGCAGTACTTC	CASSLMATGSSYEQYF
TRBV4-2	TRBJ2-4	-	-	TGTGCCAGCAGCCAAGATCGGGGGGAAGGACTAGGGACACCGCACAAAAACATTCAGTACTTC	CASSQDRGEGLGTPHKNIQYF
TRBV18	TRBJ1-1	-	-	TGTGCCAGCTCACTCGGACAGAACACTGAAGCTTTCTTT	CASSLGQNTEAFF
TRBV4-1	TRBJ2-7	-	TRBD2	TGCGCCAGCAGCCCTTTAGCGGGAGGAAGCTACGAGCAGTACTTC	CASSPLAGGSYEQYF
TRBV19	TRBJ1-3	few	-	TGTGCCAGTAGGTTGACAGTGACGAGCTCTGGAAACACCATATATTTT	CASRLTVTSSGNTIYF
TRBV5-4	TRBJ1-3	-	TRBD1	TGTGCCACGGGAGTAGGGGACAGTTACTCTGGAAACACCATATATTTT	CATGVGDSYSGNTIYF
TRBV5-1	TRBJ1-1	-	-	TGCGCCAGCAGCTTGGCCACCGAAGGAGCTGAAGCTTTCTTT	CASSLATEGAEAFF
TRBV6-5	TRBJ1-1	-	-	TGTGCCAGCAGTTCTAGGGAGGAGCTAGGAGCTTTCTTT	CASSSREELGAFF
TRBV25-1	TRBJ1-1	-	-	TGTGCCAGCAGTGTTCAGGGTGTTGGCACTGAAGCTTTCTTT	CASSVQGVGTEAFF
TRBV20-1	TRBJ1-1	-	-	TGCAGTGCTAGTGACCCGCGGCGTGGGGGGGCGGGTGAAGCTTTCTTT	CSASDPRRGGAGEAFF
TRBV19	TRBJ2-2	-	TRBD1	TGTGCCAGTAGTATAGGACAGGGGAACACCGGGGAGCTGTTTTTT	CASSIGQGNTGELFF
TRBV19	TRBJ1-3	-	-	TGTGCCACCCAACCGAGCCACTCTGGAAACACCATATATTTT	CATQPSHSGNTIYF
TRBV11-1	TRBJ2-7	-	-	TGTGCCAGCAGCTTAGACGGGTCGAGGTGGAACTTC	CASSLDGSRWNF
TRBV10-3	TRBJ2-1	-	-	TGTGCCATCAGTGAGACTAGTCTCTACAATGAGCAGTTCTTC	CAISETSLYNEQFF
TRBV18	TRBJ2-5	-	-	TGTGCCAGCTCGCCCGCCGCGGTGCGAGAGACCCAGTACTTC	CASSPAAVRETQYF
TRBV7-3	TRBJ2-3	-	TRBD2	TGTGCCAGCAGCCAGACTAGCGGGATGATCGCAGATACGCAGTATTTT	CASSQTSGMIADTQYF
TRBV7-2	TRBJ1-5	-	TRBD1	TGTGCCAGCAGCTTAAGGGGACAGGGGAATCAGCCCCAGCATTTT	CASSLRGQGNQPQHF
TRBV3-1/TRBV3-2	TRBJ1-1	-	TRBD1	TGTGCCAGCAGCCTGGGGACAGGGCTGATTGAAGCTTTCTTT	CASSLGTGLIEAFF
TRBV7-8	TRBJ2-3	-	-	TGTGCCAGCAGCTTAGTCCACCTTAGCGGTAGCACAGATACGCAGTATTTT	CASSLVHLSGSTDTQYF
TRBV19	TRBJ1-1	-	TRBD1	TGTGCCAGTACCAACAGGGGGCCCACTGAAGCTTTCTTT	CASTNRGPTEAFF
TRBV10-2	TRBJ1-5	-	-	TGCGCCAGCAGTGAGCTTGCGGAGAATCAGCCCCAGCATTTT	CASSELAENQPQHF
TRBV28	TRBJ1-4	-	TRBD1	TGTGCCAGCAGGGGATCGGACAGGCCTAATGAAAAACTGTTTTTT	CASRGSDRPNEKLFF
TRBV7-9	TRBJ1-6	few	TRBD1	TGTGCCAGCAGCTTAGGGACAGGGGGCTCACCCCTCCACTTT	CASSLGTGGSPLHF
TRBV9	TRBJ1-5	few	TRBD1	TGTGCCAGCAGCGCAGGGGGCAGGCAGCCCCAGCATTTT	CASSAGGRQPQHF
TRBV19	TRBJ2-3	-	-	TGTGCCAGTAGCCCCAGGGGAGATACGCAGTATTTT	CASSPRGDTQYF
TRBV25-1	TRBJ1-6	-	TRBD1	TGTGCCAGCAGTGAGGACAGGGCAGGCTCACCCCTCCACTTT	CASSEDRAGSPLHF